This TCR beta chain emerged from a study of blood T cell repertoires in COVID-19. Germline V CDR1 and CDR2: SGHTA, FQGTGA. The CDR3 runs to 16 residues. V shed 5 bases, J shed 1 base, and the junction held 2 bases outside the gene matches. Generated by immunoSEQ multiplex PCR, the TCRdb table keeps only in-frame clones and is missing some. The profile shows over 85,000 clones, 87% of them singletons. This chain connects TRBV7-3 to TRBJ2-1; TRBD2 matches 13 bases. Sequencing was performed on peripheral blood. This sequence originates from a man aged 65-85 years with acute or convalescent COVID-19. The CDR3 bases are TGTGCCAGCAGCAGGACTAGCGGGGGATCCTACAATGAGCAGTTCTTC. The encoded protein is CASSRTSGGSYNEQFF. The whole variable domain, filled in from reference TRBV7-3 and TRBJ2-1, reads GAGVSQTPSNKVTEKGKYVELRCDPISGHTALYWYRQSLGQGPEFLIYFQGTGAADDSGLPNDRFFAVRPEGSVSTLKIQRTERGDSAVYLCASSRTSGGSYNEQFFGPGTRLTVL.